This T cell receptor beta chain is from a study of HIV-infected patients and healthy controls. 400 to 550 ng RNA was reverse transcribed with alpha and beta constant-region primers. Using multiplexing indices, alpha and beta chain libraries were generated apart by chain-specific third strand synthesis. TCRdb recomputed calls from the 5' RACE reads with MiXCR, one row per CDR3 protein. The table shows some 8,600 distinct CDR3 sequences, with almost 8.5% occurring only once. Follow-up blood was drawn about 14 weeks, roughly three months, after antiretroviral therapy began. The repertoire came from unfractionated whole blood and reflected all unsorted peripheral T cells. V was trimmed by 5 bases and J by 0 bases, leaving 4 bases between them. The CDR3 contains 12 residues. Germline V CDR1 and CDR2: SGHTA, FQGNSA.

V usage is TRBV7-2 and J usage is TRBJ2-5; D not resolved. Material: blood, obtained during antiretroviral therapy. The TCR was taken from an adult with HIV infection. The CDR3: CASSDNQETQYF. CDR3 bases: TGTGCCAGCAGCGACAACCAAGAGACCCAGTACTTC.